The text below deals with one TCR beta chain. This record belongs to a study of T cell changes during pregnancy in multiple sclerosis. This CDR3 comprises 16 residues. V lost 3 bases to trimming and J lost 5 bases; unmatched junction nucleotides: 6. CDR1 is MDHEN and CDR2 is SYDVKM in the germline V gene. The assay was immunoSEQ multiplex PCR, and TCRdb's table has in-frame clones only and misses some. Among around 80,000 clones listed, just over 90% were seen once. The rearrangement joins TRBV28 to TRBJ2-3; the match to TRBD2 covers 12 bases. Sequenced here: peripheral blood, sampled before pregnancy. The receptor comes from a female donor with multiple sclerosis, enrolled in a pregnancy study. The CDR3 region is CASSFGLAGGIDTQYF. The CDR3 DNA reads TGTGCCAGCAGTTTCGGGCTAGCGGGAGGGATAGATACGCAGTATTTT.